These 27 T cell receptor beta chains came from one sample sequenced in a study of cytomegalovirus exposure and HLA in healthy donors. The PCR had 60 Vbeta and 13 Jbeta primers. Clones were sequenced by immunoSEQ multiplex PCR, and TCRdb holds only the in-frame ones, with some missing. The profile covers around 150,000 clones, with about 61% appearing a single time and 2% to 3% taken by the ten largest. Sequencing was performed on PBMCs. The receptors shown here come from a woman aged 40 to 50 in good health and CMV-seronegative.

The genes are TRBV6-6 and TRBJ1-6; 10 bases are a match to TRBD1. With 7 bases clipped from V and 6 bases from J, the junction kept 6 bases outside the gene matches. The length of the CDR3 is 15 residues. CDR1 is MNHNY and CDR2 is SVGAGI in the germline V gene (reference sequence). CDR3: CASKTGGGGNSPLHF. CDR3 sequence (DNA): TGTGCCAGCAAGACAGGGGGCGGAGGTAATTCACCCCTCCACTTT.

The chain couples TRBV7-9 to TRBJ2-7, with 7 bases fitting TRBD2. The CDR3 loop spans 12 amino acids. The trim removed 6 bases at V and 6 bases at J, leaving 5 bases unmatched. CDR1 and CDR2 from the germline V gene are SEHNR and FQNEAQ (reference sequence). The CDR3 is CASRLTSSEQYF. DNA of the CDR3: TGTGCCAGCAGACTGACTAGCTCCGAGCAGTACTTC.

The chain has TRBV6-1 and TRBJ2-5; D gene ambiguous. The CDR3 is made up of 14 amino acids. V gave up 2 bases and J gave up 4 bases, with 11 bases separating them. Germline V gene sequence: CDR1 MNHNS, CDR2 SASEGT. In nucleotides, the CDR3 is TGTGCCAGCAGTGAATCGGGTCGAGGAGAGACCCAGTACTTC. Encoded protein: CASSESGRGETQYF.

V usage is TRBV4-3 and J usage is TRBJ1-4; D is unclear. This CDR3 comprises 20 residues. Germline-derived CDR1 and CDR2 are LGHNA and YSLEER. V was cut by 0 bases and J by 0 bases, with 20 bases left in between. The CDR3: CASSQEAASASYATNEKLFF. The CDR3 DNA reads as TGCGCCAGCAGCCAAGAAGCAGCAAGCGCCAGTTATGCAACTAATGAAAAACTGTTTTTT.

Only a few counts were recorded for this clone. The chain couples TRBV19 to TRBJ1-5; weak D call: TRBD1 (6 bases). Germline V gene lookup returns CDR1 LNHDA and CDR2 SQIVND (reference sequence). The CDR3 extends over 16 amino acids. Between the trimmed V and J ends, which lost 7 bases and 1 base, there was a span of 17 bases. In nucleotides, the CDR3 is TGTGCCAGTATCCCTAAGACAGGCGCCAGCAATCAGCCCCAGCATTTT. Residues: CASIPKTGASNQPQHF.

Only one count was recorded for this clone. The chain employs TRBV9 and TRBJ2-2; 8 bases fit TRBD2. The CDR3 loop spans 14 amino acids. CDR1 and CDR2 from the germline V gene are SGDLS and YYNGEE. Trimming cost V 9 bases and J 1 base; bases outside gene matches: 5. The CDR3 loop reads CATQSGGNTGELFF. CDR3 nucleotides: TGTGCCACCCAGAGCGGGGGGAACACCGGGGAGCTGTTTTTT.

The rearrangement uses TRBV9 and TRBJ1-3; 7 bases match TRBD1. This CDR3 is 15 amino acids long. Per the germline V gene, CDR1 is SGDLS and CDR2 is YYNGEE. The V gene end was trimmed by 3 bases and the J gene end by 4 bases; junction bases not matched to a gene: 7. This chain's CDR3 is CASSATGRNGNTIYF. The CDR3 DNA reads TGTGCCAGCAGCGCGACAGGGAGGAACGGAAACACCATATATTTT.

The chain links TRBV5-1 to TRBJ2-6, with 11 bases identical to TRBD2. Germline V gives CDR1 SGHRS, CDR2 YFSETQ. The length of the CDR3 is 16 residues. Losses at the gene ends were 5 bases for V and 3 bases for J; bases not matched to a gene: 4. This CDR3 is CASSSGGVFGANVLTF. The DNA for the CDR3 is TGCGCCAGCAGTAGCGGGGGGGTATTTGGGGCCAACGTCCTGACTTTC.

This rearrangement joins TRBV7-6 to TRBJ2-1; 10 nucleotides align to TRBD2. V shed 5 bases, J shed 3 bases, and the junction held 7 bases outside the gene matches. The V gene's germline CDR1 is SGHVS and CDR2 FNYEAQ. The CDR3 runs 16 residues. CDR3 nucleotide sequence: TGTGCCAGCAGCGTTCAGCGGGGGGGCCGCTACAATGAGCAGTTCTTC. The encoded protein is CASSVQRGGRYNEQFF.

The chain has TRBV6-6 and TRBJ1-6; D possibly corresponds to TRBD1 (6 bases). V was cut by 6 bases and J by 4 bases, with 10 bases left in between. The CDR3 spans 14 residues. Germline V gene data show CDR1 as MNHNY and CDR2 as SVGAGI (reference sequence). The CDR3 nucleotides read TGTGCCAGCAGACAGGGTGGGTATAATTCACCCCTCCACTTT. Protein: CASRQGGYNSPLHF.

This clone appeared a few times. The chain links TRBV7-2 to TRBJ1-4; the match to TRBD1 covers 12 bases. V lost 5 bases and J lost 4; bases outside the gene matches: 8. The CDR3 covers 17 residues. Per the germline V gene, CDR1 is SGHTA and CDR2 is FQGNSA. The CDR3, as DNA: TGTGCCAGCAGCCGAGGGACAGGGGGCTTTGGTAATGAAAAACTGTTTTTT. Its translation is CASSRGTGGFGNEKLFF.

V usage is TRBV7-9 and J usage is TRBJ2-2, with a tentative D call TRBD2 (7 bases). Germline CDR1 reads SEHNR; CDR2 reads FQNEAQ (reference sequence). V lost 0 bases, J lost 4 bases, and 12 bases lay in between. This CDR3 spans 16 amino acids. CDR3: CASSLAGGPATGELFF. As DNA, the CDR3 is TGTGCCAGCAGCTTAGCGGGGGGGCCTGCCACCGGGGAGCTGTTTTTT.

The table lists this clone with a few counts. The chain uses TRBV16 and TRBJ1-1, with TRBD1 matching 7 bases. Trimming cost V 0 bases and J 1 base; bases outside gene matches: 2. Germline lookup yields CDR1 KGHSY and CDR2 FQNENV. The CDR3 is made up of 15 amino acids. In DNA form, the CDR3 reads TGTGCCAGCAGCCAATCAAACAGGGGGAACACTGAAGCTTTCTTT. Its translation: CASSQSNRGNTEAFF.

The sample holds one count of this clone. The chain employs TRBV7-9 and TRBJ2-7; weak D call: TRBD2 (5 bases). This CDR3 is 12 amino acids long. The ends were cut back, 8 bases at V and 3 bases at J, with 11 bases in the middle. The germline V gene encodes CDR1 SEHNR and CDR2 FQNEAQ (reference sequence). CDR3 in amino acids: CASGNAGYEQYF. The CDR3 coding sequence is TGTGCCAGCGGAAATGCGGGCTACGAGCAGTACTTC.

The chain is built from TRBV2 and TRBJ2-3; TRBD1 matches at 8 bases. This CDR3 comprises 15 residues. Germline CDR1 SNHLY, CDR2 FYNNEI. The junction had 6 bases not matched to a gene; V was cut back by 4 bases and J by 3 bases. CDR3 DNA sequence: TGTGCCAGCAGTGGACAGGGGAGGAGGACAGATACGCAGTATTTT. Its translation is CASSGQGRRTDTQYF.

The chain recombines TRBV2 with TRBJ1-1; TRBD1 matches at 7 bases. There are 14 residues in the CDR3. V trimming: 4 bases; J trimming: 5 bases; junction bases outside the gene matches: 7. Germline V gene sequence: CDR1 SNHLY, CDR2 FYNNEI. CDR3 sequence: CASSVRGSWTEAFF. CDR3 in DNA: TGTGCCAGCAGTGTCAGGGGGAGTTGGACTGAAGCTTTCTTT.

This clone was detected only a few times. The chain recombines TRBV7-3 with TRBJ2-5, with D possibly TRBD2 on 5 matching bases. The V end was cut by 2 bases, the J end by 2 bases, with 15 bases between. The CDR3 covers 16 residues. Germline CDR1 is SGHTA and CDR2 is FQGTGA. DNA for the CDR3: TGTGCCAGCAGCTTATGGGCAGGCGGAGGACAAGAGACCCAGTACTTC. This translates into CASSLWAGGGQETQYF.

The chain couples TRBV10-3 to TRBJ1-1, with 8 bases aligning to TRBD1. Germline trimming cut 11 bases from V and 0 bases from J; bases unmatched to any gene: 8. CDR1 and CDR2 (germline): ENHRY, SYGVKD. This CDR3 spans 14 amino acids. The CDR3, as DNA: TGTGCCGCCGACAGGGGAGTCATGAACACTGAAGCTTTCTTT. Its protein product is CAADRGVMNTEAFF.

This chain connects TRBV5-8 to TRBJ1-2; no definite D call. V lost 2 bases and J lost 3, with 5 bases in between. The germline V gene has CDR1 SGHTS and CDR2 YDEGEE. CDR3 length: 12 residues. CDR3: CASSLTDYGYTF. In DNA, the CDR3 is TGTGCCAGCAGCTTAACAGACTATGGCTACACCTTC. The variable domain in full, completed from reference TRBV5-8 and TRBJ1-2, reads EAGVTQSPTHLIKTRGQQATLRCSPISGHTSVYWYQQALGLGLQFLLWYDEGEERNRGNFPPRFSGRQFPNYSSELNVNALELEDSALYLCASSLTDYGYTFGSGTRLTVV.

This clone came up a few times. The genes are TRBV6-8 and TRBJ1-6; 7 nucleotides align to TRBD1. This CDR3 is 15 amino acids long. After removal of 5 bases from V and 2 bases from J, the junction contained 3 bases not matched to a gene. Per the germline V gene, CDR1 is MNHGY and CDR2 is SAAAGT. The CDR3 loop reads CASSHRGTYNSPLHF. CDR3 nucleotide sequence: TGTGCCAGCAGTCACAGGGGTACCTATAATTCACCCCTCCACTTT.

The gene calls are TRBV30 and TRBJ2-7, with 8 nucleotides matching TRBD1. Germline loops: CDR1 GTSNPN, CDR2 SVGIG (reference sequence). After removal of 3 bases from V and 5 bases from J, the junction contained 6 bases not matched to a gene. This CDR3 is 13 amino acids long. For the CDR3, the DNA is TGTGCCTGGAGGGAGGACAGGGAGAACGAGCAGTACTTC. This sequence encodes CAWREDRENEQYF. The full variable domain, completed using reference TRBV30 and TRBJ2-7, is SQTIHQWPATLVQPVGSPLSLECTVEGTSNPNLYWYRQAAGRGLQLLFYSVGIGQISSEVPQNLSASRPQDRQFILSSKKLLLSDSGFYLCAWREDRENEQYFGPGTRLTVT.

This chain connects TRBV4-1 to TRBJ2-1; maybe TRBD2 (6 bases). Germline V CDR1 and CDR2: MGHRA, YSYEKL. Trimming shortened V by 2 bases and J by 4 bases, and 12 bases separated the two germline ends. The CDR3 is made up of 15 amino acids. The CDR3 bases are TGCGCCAGCAGCCAAAGGGCTAGCGAGTACAATGAGCAGTTCTTC. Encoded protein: CASSQRASEYNEQFF.

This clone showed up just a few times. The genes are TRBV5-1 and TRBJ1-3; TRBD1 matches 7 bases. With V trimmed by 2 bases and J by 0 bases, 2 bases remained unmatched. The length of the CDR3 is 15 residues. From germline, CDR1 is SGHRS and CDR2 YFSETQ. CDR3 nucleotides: TGCGCCAGCAGCTTCACAGGGGCCTCTGGAAACACCATATATTTT. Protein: CASSFTGASGNTIYF.

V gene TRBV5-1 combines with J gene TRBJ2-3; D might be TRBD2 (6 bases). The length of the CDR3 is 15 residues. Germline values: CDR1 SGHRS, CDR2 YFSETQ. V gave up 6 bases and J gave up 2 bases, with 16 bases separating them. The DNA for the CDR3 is TGCGCCAGCACCCCCGGGACTGCATTCACAGATACGCAGTATTTT. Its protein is CASTPGTAFTDTQYF.

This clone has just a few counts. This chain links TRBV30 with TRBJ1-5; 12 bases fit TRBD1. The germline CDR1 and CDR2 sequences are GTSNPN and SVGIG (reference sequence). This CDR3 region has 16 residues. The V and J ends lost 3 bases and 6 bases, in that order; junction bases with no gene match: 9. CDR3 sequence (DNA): TGTGCCTGGAGAGAACCTGGGACAGGGGGCCTTCAGCCCCAGCATTTT. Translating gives CAWREPGTGGLQPQHF. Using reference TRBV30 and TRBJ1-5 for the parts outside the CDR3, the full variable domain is SQTIHQWPATLVQPVGSPLSLECTVEGTSNPNLYWYRQAAGRGLQLLFYSVGIGQISSEVPQNLSASRPQDRQFILSSKKLLLSDSGFYLCAWREPGTGGLQPQHFGDGTRLSIL.

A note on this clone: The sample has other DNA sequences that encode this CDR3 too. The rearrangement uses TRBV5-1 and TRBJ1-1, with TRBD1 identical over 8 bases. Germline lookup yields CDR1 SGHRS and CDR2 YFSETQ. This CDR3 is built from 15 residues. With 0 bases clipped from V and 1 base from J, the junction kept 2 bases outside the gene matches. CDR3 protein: CASSLAGGPNTEAFF. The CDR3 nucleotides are TGCGCCAGCAGCTTGGCAGGGGGCCCGAACACTGAAGCTTTCTTT.

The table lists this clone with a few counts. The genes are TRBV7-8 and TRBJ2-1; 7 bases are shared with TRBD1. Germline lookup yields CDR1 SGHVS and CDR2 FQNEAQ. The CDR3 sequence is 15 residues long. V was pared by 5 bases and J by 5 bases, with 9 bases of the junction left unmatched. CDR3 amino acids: CASSPRQGGNNEQFF. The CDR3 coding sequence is TGTGCCAGCAGCCCCCGACAGGGTGGAAACAATGAGCAGTTCTTC.